This T cell receptor (beta chain) was sequenced in a study of T cells expressing NK-cell markers. Overall study: With respect to HCMV, most of the eight sequenced donors were seropositive, and one was seronegative. General study findings and limits: These clonotypes additionally ranked first within the CD3+CD56-NKG2C+ fraction of several donors.

Beta-chain TCR cDNA was generated via 5'RACE template switching with UMIs. Using the 5' RACE reads, TCRdb records one entry per CDR3 protein without DNA. The listing contains 300,000 to 450,000 distinct CDR3 sequences. CDR1 is MNHEY and CDR2 is SMNVEV in the germline V gene (reference sequence). The CDR3 has 12 amino acids. As to this clonotype: The antigen is undetermined.

The clonotype was recovered from a man between 18 and 69 years old in good health. V is TRBV27 and J is TRBJ2-5. The specimen was blood T cells: a sorted CD56 or NKG2C T cell subset, CD4+ or CD8+ T cells, or bulk PBMC T cells (not recorded which). The CDR3 here is CASSSGRRTQYF.